This TCR beta chain emerged from a study of response to subunit inactivated influenza vaccine. V was clipped by 1 base and J by 7 bases; unmatched bases: 3. Germline V gene lookup returns CDR1 MDHEN and CDR2 SYDVKM. This CDR3 spans 13 amino acids. Each CDR3 protein is one row after TCRdb ran MiXCR on the RT-PCR reads. The top ten clones hold roughly a tenth of a sample with around 850,000 distinct CDR3 sequences, 18% of them seen once. The source of this sequence is a man over 45 who received an inactivated influenza vaccine. Sequenced material: PBMCs from blood, taken 4 to 6 days after vaccination. The rearrangement joins TRBV28 to TRBJ2-5, with 7 positions matching TRBD2. In DNA, the CDR3 is TGTGCCAGCAGTTTATTACAGCGGGGGACCCAGTACTTC. Its translation is CASSLLQRGTQYF. Variable domain in full (rest from reference TRBV28 and TRBJ2-5): DVKVTQSSRYLVKRTGEKVFLECVQDMDHENMFWYRQDPGLGLRLIYFSYDVKMKEKGDIPEGYSVSREKKERFSLILESASTNQTSMYLCASSLLQRGTQYFGPGTRLLVL.